This TCR beta chain emerged from a study of shared clonotypes between healthy human individuals. This CDR3 spans 16 amino acids. Deletions cut 7 bases from V and 0 bases from J, with 16 bases between. Per germline, CDR1 LNHDA and CDR2 SQIVND (reference sequence). This clone was observed a single time. TCRdb's table, derived via immunoSEQ multiplex PCR, lists solely in-frame clones and lacks some. Among about 680,000 clones listed, approximately 75% were seen once. The TCR originated in a woman in her twenties or thirties in good health. The chain employs TRBV19 and TRBJ1-5; D is unresolved. Material: memory CD4+ T cells sorted from blood. The subset: CD45RA-negative fraction. The CDR3 DNA reads TGTGCCAGTATCAATAGCTGGGGAGATAGCAATCAGCCCCAGCATTTT. Its protein product is CASINSWGDSNQPQHF.